This T cell receptor beta chain originates from a study of CD4 and CD8 cells across lung adenocarcinoma regions. Localized lung adenocarcinoma, a non-small cell lung cancer, affected the donors. This clonotype was recorded many times. Each CDR3 protein is one row after TCRdb ran MiXCR on the PCR reads. The repertoire includes roughly 25,000 distinct CDR3 sequences, more than 45% of them detected once, and over 20% sits in the top ten. CDR3 size: 16 residues. Germline V gene data show CDR1 as MGHRA and CDR2 as YSYEKL. V lost 0 bases and J 5 bases, leaving 11 bases between the germline ends. The chain carries TRBV4-1 and TRBJ2-6; D is tentatively TRBD1 or TRBD2 (6 bases each). The TCR comes from a male donor with lung adenocarcinoma. The CD4 and CD8 labels of this study may be unreliable. The sequencing input was CD4+ T cells from the center of a lung tumor. CDR3 sequence: CASSQDRGVRANVLTF. The CDR3 DNA sequence: TGCGCCAGCAGCCAAGATAGGGGGGTGAGGGCCAACGTCCTGACTTTC.